Each of the 29 T cell receptor beta chains below was sequenced from the same sample in a study of cytotoxic CD8 clonotypes in ibrutinib-treated CLL. TCRdb keeps only in-frame clones here, not all; method: immunoSEQ multiplex PCR. Here the sample spans around 40,000 clones, 60% to 75% being singletons. The input for sequencing was PBMCs, taken at disease progression, from a patient treated with ibrutinib. These TCRs come from a human donor with chronic lymphocytic leukemia.

This rearrangement joins TRBV7-9 to TRBJ2-1, with 11 bases that match TRBD1. J was trimmed by 4 bases and V by 5 bases; bases with no gene match: 13. CDR3 size: 18 residues. From germline, CDR1 is SEHNR and CDR2 FQNEAQ (reference sequence). CDR3 sequence: CASSPKHRTGGLYNEQFF. The DNA for the CDR3 is TGTGCCAGCAGCCCGAAGCACCGGACAGGGGGCCTTTACAATGAGCAGTTCTTC.

V and J are TRBV18 and TRBJ2-7; 8 bases are shared with TRBD1. The length of the CDR3 is 14 residues. Germline CDR1 reads KGHSH; CDR2 reads LQKENI. V dropped 3 bases and J dropped 4; count of bases not matched to a gene: 5. The CDR3 coding sequence is TGTGCCAGCTCACCCGGACAGGGTTTGTACGAGCAGTACTTC. Protein: CASSPGQGLYEQYF.

V is TRBV6-1 and J is TRBJ1-5; perhaps TRBD1 as D (6 bases). CDR3 length: 14 residues. Looked up from germline, CDR1 is MNHNS and CDR2 is SASEGT. V lost 8 bases and J 4 bases, leaving 15 bases between the germline ends. CDR3: CASRTARLNQPQHF. The CDR3 bases are TGTGCCAGCCGGACAGCAAGGCTGAATCAGCCCCAGCATTTT.

This clone was detected once. This rearrangement joins TRBV11-2 to TRBJ2-3; TRBD2 matches 13 bases. This CDR3 contains 18 residues. Germline values: CDR1 SGHAT, CDR2 FQNNGV. The junction had 8 bases not matched to a gene; V was cut back by 3 bases and J by 2 bases. As DNA, the CDR3 is TGTGCCAGCAGCTTCCGAAGACTAGCGGGAGGTATCACAGATACGCAGTATTTT. This codes for CASSFRRLAGGITDTQYF.

This chain connects TRBV5-1 to TRBJ1-2, with D perhaps matching TRBD1 (5 bases). The CDR3 totals 15 residues. Trimming stripped 3 bases from V and 4 bases from J, with 16 bases between. Per germline, CDR1 SGHRS and CDR2 YFSETQ. CDR3 nucleotide sequence: TGCGCCAGCAGCTCCGGACCCAGGGAGCCCTATGGCTACACCTTC. It encodes CASSSGPREPYGYTF.

The genes are TRBV25-1 and TRBJ2-3; D unclear. The V gene lost 6 bases and the J gene lost 3 bases, with 10 bases spanning the gap. This CDR3 contains 13 residues. Germline V lookup: CDR1 MGHDK, CDR2 SYGVNS. CDR3 nucleotide sequence: TGTGCCAGCAGGATAAAGGCTACAGATACGCAGTATTTT. Translation gives CASRIKATDTQYF. Complete variable domain (other parts from reference TRBV25-1 and TRBJ2-3): EADIYQTPRYLVIGTGKKITLECSQTMGHDKMYWYQQDPGMELHLIHYSYGVNSTEKGDLSSESTVSRIRTEHFPLTLESARPSHTSQYLCASRIKATDTQYFGPGTRLTVL.

This rearrangement joins TRBV5-4 to TRBJ2-2; TRBD1 matches 8 bases. Germline CDR1 and CDR2: SGHNT and YYREEE (reference sequence). The CDR3 is 16 residues long. V lost 1 base and J lost 1; bases outside the gene matches: 3. The CDR3 DNA reads TGTGCCAGCAGCTTGAACAGGGGGATGAACACCGGGGAGCTGTTTTTT. Its protein is CASSLNRGMNTGELFF.

This clone was detected only a few times. The CDR3 loop reads CASSYVPYLSGNTIYF. DNA for the CDR3: TGTGCCAGCAGTTACGTGCCGTACCTGTCTGGAAACACCATATATTTT. This chain connects TRBV6-6 to TRBJ1-3; D gene uncertain. This CDR3 is built from 16 residues. Trimming left V 2 bases short and J 1 base short, with 12 bases between. CDR1 and CDR2 from the germline V gene are MNHNY and SVGAGI (reference sequence).

This sequence joins TRBV15 and TRBJ2-5, with D possibly TRBD2 on 5 matching bases. Trimming shortened V by 6 bases and J by 9 bases, and 17 bases separated the two germline ends. The CDR3 is 13 amino acids. Germline-derived CDR1 and CDR2 are LNHNV and YYDKDF (reference sequence). The CDR3 DNA reads TGTGCCACCAGTCCCGACCGGGGATGGGCCCAGTACTTC. As protein: CATSPDRGWAQYF.

The chain uses TRBV28 and TRBJ2-7; 11 bases align to TRBD1. This CDR3 has 15 residues. The trim removed 8 bases at V and 2 bases at J, leaving 8 bases unmatched. Germline CDR1 and CDR2: MDHEN and SYDVKM. CDR3 in DNA: TGTGCCAGCCATAATGGACAGGGGGCCCCCTACGAGCAGTACTTC. This gives the protein CASHNGQGAPYEQYF.

The rearrangement joins TRBV6-5 to TRBJ2-3; weak D call: TRBD1 (6 bases). The CDR3 has 14 amino acids. Germline CDR1 MNHEY, CDR2 SVGAGI. The V and J ends lost 11 bases and 0 bases respectively, with 15 bases between them. CDR3 nucleotide sequence: TGTGCCCGGTGTGACAGGTCTAGCACAGATACGCAGTATTTT. Protein product: CARCDRSSTDTQYF.

This clone was picked up a small number of times. The rearrangement links TRBV19 to TRBJ2-7; maybe TRBD1 (5 bases). V lost 5 bases, J lost 0 bases, and 14 bases lay in between. There are 15 residues in the CDR3. CDR1 is LNHDA, CDR2 SQIVND, per germline (reference sequence). CDR3 amino acids: CASSPRPDSSYEQYF. In DNA, the CDR3 is TGTGCCAGTAGTCCCCGGCCCGACAGCTCCTACGAGCAGTACTTC.

This chain joins TRBV9 and TRBJ1-6, with no clear D. V was cut by 2 bases and J by 0 bases, with 6 bases left in between. Germline lookup yields CDR1 SGDLS and CDR2 YYNGEE. The CDR3 is made up of 15 amino acids. The CDR3 region has the DNA TGTGCCAGCAGCGTGGGCAGCTCCTATAATTCACCCCTCCACTTT. Translation gives CASSVGSSYNSPLHF.

CDR3 protein: CASSPQWDQAGELFF. The CDR3 region has the DNA TGTGCCAGCTCACCACAATGGGACCAGGCCGGGGAGCTGTTTTTT. The chain is built from TRBV18 and TRBJ2-2; either TRBD1 or TRBD2 may supply D (5 bases each). The CDR3 length is 15 residues. Germline V gives CDR1 KGHSH, CDR2 LQKENI. Trimming pared 1 base from V and 6 bases from J, leaving 12 bases between.

The chain employs TRBV28 and TRBJ1-5; 9 bases map to TRBD1. The junction had 3 bases not matched to a gene; V was cut back by 6 bases and J by 3 bases. The CDR3 has 14 residues. CDR1 MDHEN and CDR2 SYDVKM come from the germline V gene. CDR3 in DNA: TGTGCCAGCAGGACAGGGGGGTTCAATCAGCCCCAGCATTTT. Translation: CASRTGGFNQPQHF.

J is TRBJ1-1 and V is TRBV7-8, with D possibly being TRBD1 (5 bases). Germline V CDR1 and CDR2: SGHVS, FQNEAQ. Between the trimmed V and J ends, which lost 5 bases and 6 bases, there was a span of 13 bases. The CDR3 contains 13 residues. The DNA of the CDR3 is TGTGCCAGCAGCCCCCCAGGGTCCGCTGAAGCTTTCTTT. This sequence encodes CASSPPGSAEAFF.

A few counts support this clone. The chain has TRBV16 and TRBJ2-1; 8 nucleotides line up with TRBD1. Germline V CDR1 and CDR2: KGHSY, FQNENV. The CDR3 is made up of 12 amino acids. Trimming at V came to 7 bases and at J to 6 bases, leaving 2 bases not matched to a gene. The CDR3: CASTGTGNEQFF. The CDR3, as DNA: TGTGCCAGCACGGGGACAGGCAATGAGCAGTTCTTC.

V and J are TRBV27 and TRBJ1-2; D not resolved. The CDR3 spans 14 residues. CDR1 is MNHEY, CDR2 SMNVEV, per germline (reference sequence). The germline V and J ends were trimmed by 1 base and 2 bases, with 8 bases remaining between them. The CDR3 DNA reads as TGTGCCAGCAGTTTATTTGCCCAGAACTATGGCTACACCTTC. Protein product: CASSLFAQNYGYTF.

The rearrangement joins TRBV19 to TRBJ2-1; 11 bases line up with TRBD2. Germline loops: CDR1 LNHDA, CDR2 SQIVND (reference sequence). Losses at the gene ends were 6 bases for V and 5 bases for J; bases not matched to a gene: 9. This CDR3 region has 16 residues. The CDR3 DNA reads as TGTGCCAGTAGCCATACTAGCGGGGGTCATAACAATGAGCAGTTCTTC. This translates into CASSHTSGGHNNEQFF.

The V gene is TRBV28, the J gene TRBJ2-7; D not certain. The V gene's germline CDR1 is MDHEN and CDR2 SYDVKM. Trimming left V 3 bases short and J 3 bases short, with 6 bases between. The CDR3 is 12 amino acids. The CDR3 spells CASSFSIYEQYF. CDR3 sequence (DNA): TGTGCCAGCAGTTTTTCCATCTACGAGCAGTACTTC.

The CDR3 spells CASSLSGDRGYTF. The CDR3 region has the DNA TGTGCCAGCAGCTTGTCAGGGGACCGTGGCTACACCTTC. V gene TRBV7-9 combines with J gene TRBJ1-2, with D possibly being TRBD1 (6 bases). V was trimmed by 3 bases and J by 7 bases, leaving 12 bases between them. The CDR3 is made up of 13 amino acids. In germline, CDR1 is SEHNR, CDR2 FQNEAQ (reference sequence).

The CDR3 is CASSHMTGARYEQYF. For the CDR3, the DNA is TGCGCCAGCAGCCATATGACAGGGGCGAGGTACGAGCAGTACTTC. The rearrangement joins TRBV4-1 to TRBJ2-7, with TRBD1 matching over 8 bases. V lost 3 bases to trimming and J lost 4 bases; unmatched junction nucleotides: 8. Germline V lookup: CDR1 MGHRA, CDR2 YSYEKL. The CDR3 runs 15 residues.

The gene calls are TRBV2 and TRBJ1-2; D is perhaps TRBD1 (5 bases). Trimming shortened V by 6 bases and J by 3 bases, and 20 bases separated the two germline ends. The CDR3 is 16 amino acids. In germline, CDR1 is SNHLY, CDR2 FYNNEI. The CDR3 region is CASRPGTAYSYYGYTF. The CDR3 region has the DNA TGTGCCAGCAGGCCCGGGACGGCTTACTCCTACTATGGCTACACCTTC.

The chain recombines TRBV2 with TRBJ2-3; 8 bases match TRBD2. The germline V gene has CDR1 SNHLY and CDR2 FYNNEI. This CDR3 is 15 amino acids long. V dropped 4 bases and J dropped 4; count of bases not matched to a gene: 7. The DNA for the CDR3 is TGTGCCAGCAGTGTGCGGGGGGCAGGAGCAGATACGCAGTATTTT. This gives the protein CASSVRGAGADTQYF.

This chain joins TRBV27 and TRBJ2-7; possibly TRBD1 for D (5 bases). The V gene's germline CDR1 is MNHEY and CDR2 SMNVEV (reference sequence). The V end lost 4 bases, the J end lost 5 bases, and 15 bases lay between the germline ends. The CDR3 contains 14 residues. CDR3 DNA sequence: TGTGCCAGCAGTTACCAGGGAATTAACAACGAGCAGTACTTC. This encodes CASSYQGINNEQYF.

The gene calls are TRBV7-6 and TRBJ2-3, with 10 bases identical to TRBD2. CDR1 is SGHVS and CDR2 is FNYEAQ in the germline V gene. The ends lost 1 base at V and 5 bases at J; junction bases unmatched: 3. This CDR3 has 15 amino acids. CDR3 DNA sequence: TGTGCCAGCAGCTTAGGGGAGCGGGGGGGAGATACGCAGTATTTT. Translating it yields CASSLGERGGDTQYF.

This rearrangement joins TRBV11-2 to TRBJ2-7; D is possibly TRBD2 (6 bases). CDR3 length: 15 residues. Germline loops: CDR1 SGHAT, CDR2 FQNNGV. V was cut by 5 bases and J by 2 bases, with 16 bases left in between. The CDR3 loop reads CASSPPASAAYEQYF. CDR3 coding DNA: TGTGCCAGCAGCCCCCCCGCTAGCGCTGCCTACGAGCAGTACTTC.

This chain uses TRBV2 with TRBJ1-3; the D is unclear. CDR1 is SNHLY and CDR2 is FYNNEI in the germline V gene. The CDR3 totals 12 residues. V dropped 4 bases and J dropped 5 bases, with 6 bases sitting between them. CDR3 sequence (DNA): TGTGCCAGCAGTGTGGAGCGAAACACCATATATTTT. This gives the protein CASSVERNTIYF.

J is TRBJ2-3 and V is TRBV27; 11 bases map to TRBD2. The CDR3 length is 15 residues. Germline loops: CDR1 MNHEY, CDR2 SMNVEV (reference sequence). The ends lost 6 bases at V and 4 bases at J; junction bases unmatched: 6. This CDR3 is CASRPLAGGPDTQYF. In DNA, the CDR3 is TGTGCCAGCAGACCCCTAGCGGGGGGCCCAGATACGCAGTATTTT.